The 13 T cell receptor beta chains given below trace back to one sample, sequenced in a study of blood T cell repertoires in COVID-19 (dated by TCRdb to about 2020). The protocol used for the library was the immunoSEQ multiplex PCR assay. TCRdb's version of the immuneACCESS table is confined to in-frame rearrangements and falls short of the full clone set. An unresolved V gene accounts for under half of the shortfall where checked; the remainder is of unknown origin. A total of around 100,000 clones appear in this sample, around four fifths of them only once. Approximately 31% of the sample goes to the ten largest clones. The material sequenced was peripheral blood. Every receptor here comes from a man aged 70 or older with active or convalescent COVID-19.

In DNA form, the CDR3 reads TGTGCCAGCAGGGGGACAGGGAGATCAACTAATGAAAAACTGTTTTTT. Its protein product is CASRGTGRSTNEKLFF. The chain carries TRBV6-6 and TRBJ1-4; 9 bases align to TRBD1. The V segment lost 6 bases and the J segment 0 bases; nucleotides outside the gene matches: 5. CDR3 size: 16 residues. The V gene's germline CDR1 is MNHNY and CDR2 SVGAGI (reference sequence).

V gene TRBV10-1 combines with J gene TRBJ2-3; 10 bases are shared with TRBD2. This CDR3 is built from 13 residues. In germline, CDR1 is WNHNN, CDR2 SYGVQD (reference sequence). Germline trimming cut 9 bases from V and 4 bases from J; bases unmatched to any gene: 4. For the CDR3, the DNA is TGCGCCAGACTAGCGGGAAGTGCAGATACGCAGTATTTT. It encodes CARLAGSADTQYF.

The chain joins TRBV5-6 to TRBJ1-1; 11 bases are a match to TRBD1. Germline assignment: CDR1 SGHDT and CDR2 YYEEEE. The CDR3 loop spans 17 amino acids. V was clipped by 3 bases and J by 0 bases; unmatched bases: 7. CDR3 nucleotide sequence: TGTGCCAGCAGCTCGCCGGGACAGGGGGGAATGAACACTGAAGCTTTCTTT. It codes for CASSSPGQGGMNTEAFF.

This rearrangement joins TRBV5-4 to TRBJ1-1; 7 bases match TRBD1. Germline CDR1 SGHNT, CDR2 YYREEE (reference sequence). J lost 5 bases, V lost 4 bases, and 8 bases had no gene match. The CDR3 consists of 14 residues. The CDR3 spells CASSPRAGGTEAFF. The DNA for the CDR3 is TGTGCCAGCAGCCCGCGGGCAGGGGGGACTGAAGCTTTCTTT.

In nucleotides, the CDR3 is TGTGCCAGCAGTCGCCCGGGACTAATCTACGAGCAGTACTTC. The encoded protein is CASSRPGLIYEQYF. The chain carries TRBV6-5 and TRBJ2-7; 7 positions agree with TRBD2. After removal of 5 bases from V and 3 bases from J, the junction contained 7 bases not matched to a gene. The CDR3 covers 14 residues. Germline CDR1 and CDR2: MNHEY and SVGAGI.

CDR3 nucleotide sequence: TGTGCCAGTAGTATCAGCAGGGCTAATCAGCCCCAGCATTTT. This translates into CASSISRANQPQHF. The chain has TRBV19 and TRBJ1-5; D possibly corresponds to TRBD1 (5 bases). The CDR3 runs to 14 residues. Germline values: CDR1 LNHDA, CDR2 SQIVND (reference sequence). The V gene lost 3 bases and the J gene lost 4 bases, with 10 bases spanning the gap.

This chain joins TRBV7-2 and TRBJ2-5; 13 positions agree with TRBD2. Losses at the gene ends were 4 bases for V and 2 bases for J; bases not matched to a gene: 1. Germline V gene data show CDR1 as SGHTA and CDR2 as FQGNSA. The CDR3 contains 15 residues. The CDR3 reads CASSWGLAGQETQYF. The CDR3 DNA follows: TGTGCCAGCAGCTGGGGACTAGCGGGACAAGAGACCCAGTACTTC.

The CDR3 nucleotides are TGCGCCAGCAGCCAACAGGGCAAAAACACCATATATTTT. It codes for CASSQQGKNTIYF. The rearrangement uses TRBV4-1 and TRBJ1-3; TRBD1 is a possible D gene (5 bases). Trimming left V 2 bases short and J 6 bases short, with 8 bases between. The length of the CDR3 is 13 residues. Germline-derived CDR1 and CDR2 are MGHRA and YSYEKL.

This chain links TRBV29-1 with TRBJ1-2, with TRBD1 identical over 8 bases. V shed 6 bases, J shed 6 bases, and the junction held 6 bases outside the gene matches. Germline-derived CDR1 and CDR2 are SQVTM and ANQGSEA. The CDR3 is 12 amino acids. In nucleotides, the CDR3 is TGCAGCGTCGGACAGGGCTTGGATGGCTACACCTTC. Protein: CSVGQGLDGYTF.

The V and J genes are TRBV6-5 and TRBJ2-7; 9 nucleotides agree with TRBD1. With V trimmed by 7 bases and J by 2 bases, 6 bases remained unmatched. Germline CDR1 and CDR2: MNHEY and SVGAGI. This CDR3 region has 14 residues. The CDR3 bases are TGTGCCAGCATTGGGACAGGGAGGACCTACGAGCAGTACTTC. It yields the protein CASIGTGRTYEQYF.

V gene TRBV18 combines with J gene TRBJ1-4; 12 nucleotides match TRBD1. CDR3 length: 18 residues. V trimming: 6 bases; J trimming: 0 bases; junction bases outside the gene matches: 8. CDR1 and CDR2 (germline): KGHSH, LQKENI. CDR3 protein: CASSLRDRGPSTNEKLFF. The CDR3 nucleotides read TGTGCCAGCTCGCTCCGGGACAGGGGGCCATCAACTAATGAAAAACTGTTTTTT.

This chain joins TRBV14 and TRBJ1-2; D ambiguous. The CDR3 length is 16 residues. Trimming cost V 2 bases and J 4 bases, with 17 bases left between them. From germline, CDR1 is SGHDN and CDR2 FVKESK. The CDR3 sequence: CASSQLRDRRIYGYTF. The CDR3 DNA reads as TGTGCCAGCAGCCAATTAAGAGATAGGCGGATCTATGGCTACACCTTC.

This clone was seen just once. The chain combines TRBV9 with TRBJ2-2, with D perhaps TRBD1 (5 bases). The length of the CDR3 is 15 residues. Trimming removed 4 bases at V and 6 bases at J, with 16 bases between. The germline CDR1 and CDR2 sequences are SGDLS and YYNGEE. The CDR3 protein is CASSPPGWGSGELFF. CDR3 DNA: TGTGCCAGCAGCCCCCCAGGGTGGGGCTCCGGGGAGCTGTTTTTT.